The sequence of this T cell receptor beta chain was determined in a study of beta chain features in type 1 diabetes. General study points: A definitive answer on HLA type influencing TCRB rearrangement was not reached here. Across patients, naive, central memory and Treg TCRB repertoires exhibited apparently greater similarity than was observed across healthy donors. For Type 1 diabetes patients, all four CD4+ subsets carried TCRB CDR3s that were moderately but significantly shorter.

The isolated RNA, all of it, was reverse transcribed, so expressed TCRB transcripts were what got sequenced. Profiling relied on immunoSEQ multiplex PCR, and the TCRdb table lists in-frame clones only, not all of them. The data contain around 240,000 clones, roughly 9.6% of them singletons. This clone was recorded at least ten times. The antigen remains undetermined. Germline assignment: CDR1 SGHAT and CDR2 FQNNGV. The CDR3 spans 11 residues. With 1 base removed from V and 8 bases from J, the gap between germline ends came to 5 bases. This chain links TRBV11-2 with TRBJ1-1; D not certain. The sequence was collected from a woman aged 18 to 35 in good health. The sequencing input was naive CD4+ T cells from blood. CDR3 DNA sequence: TGTGCCAGCAGCTTAGCGGTGGAAGCTTTCTTT. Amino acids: CASSLAVEAFF.